These 27 T cell receptor beta chains came from one sample sequenced in a study of T-cell memory formation after mild COVID-19. Each CDR3 protein gets one entry after TCRdb re-called the 5' RACE reads with MiXCR. The sample shows some 300,000 distinct CDR3 sequences, roughly 20% of them seen only once. The sequenced material came from PBMCs or a T cell subset sorted from them (not recorded which). All receptors derive from a man between 18 and 29 years old who had mild COVID-19 (a few samples of this study predate the infection). Cell type and time point are not known.

This clonotype was counted a few times. The chain employs TRBV4-1 and TRBJ1-6; D may be TRBD1 (5 bases). V lost 1 base, J lost 14 bases, and 12 bases lay in between. The CDR3 spans 13 residues. The germline CDR1 and CDR2 sequences are MGHRA and YSYEKL. CDR3 sequence (DNA): TGCGCCAGCAGCCAAGCCCGGCGGGGGGCCCTCCACTTT. Protein sequence: CASSQARRGALHF.

The chain joins TRBV11-2 to TRBJ2-1, with TRBD2 identical over 7 bases. V trimming: 4 bases; J trimming: 1 base; junction bases outside the gene matches: 4. CDR1 is SGHAT and CDR2 is FQNNGV in the germline V gene. The CDR3 spans 15 residues. CDR3 protein: CASSSGLQSYNEQFF. The CDR3 DNA reads TGTGCCAGCAGCTCGGGACTACAATCCTACAATGAGCAGTTCTTC.

This clonotype occurred a few times. This chain uses TRBV29-1 with TRBJ2-5; possibly TRBD2 for D (6 bases). The CDR3 runs to 14 residues. V was clipped by 1 base and J by 6 bases, with 15 bases between them. The germline gives CDR1 SQVTM, CDR2 ANQGSEA. This CDR3 reads CSVEVTAGGQTQYF. CDR3 bases: TGCAGCGTTGAAGTAACAGCGGGCGGGCAGACCCAGTACTTC.

The chain couples TRBV3-1 to TRBJ2-7; no reliable D call. This CDR3 region has 13 residues. With 0 bases removed from V and 4 bases from J, the gap between germline ends came to 7 bases. Germline CDR1 LGHDT, CDR2 YNNKEL (reference sequence). The CDR3 DNA reads as TGTGCCAGCAGCCAAGACAGAGTATACGAGCAGTACTTC. This sequence encodes CASSQDRVYEQYF.

There are a few counts of this clonotype. This rearrangement joins TRBV6-2 or TRBV6-3 to TRBJ2-2; 7 positions match TRBD2. CDR3 size: 12 residues. With 11 bases clipped from V and 4 bases from J, the junction kept 4 bases outside the gene matches. CDR1 MNHEY and CDR2 SVGEGT come from the germline V gene. CDR3 loop: CAERDSTGELFF. CDR3 sequence (DNA): TGTGCCGAGCGGGACTCCACCGGGGAGCTGTTTTTT.

This clonotype was seen a few times. One junction end does not reproduce the germline sequence, and a read error may be involved. This chain uses TRBV7-7 with TRBJ2-3; tentative D call: TRBD2 (7 bases). The germline V gene has CDR1 SSHAT and CDR2 FNYEAQ (reference sequence). The CDR3 runs to 14 residues. Written as DNA, the CDR3 is TGTGCTAGCAGCTTAGCAGGGGAGGGAGATACGCAGTATTTT. It translates to CASSLAGEGDTQYF.

This clonotype was seen a handful of times. The chain recombines TRBV29-1 with TRBJ1-2; no clear D gene. This CDR3 contains 15 residues. Trimming stripped 6 bases from V and 6 bases from J, with 23 bases between. Germline V lookup: CDR1 SQVTM, CDR2 ANQGSEA. CDR3 in amino acids: CSVSRPNVITDGYTF. The CDR3 DNA follows: TGCAGCGTCTCCCGGCCCAACGTTATAACGGATGGCTACACCTTC. Looking up the rest from reference TRBV29-1 and TRBJ1-2 gives the full variable domain: SAVISQKPSRDICQRGTSLTIQCQVDSQVTMMFWYRQQPGQSLTLIATANQGSEATYESGFVIDKFPISRPNLTFSTLTVSNMSPEDSSIYLCSVSRPNVITDGYTFGSGTRLTVV.

The J gene is TRBJ2-7, the V gene TRBV5-1; 7 positions match TRBD1. Germline assignment: CDR1 SGHRS and CDR2 YFSETQ. V lost 2 bases, J lost 6 bases, and 5 bases stayed unmatched. The CDR3 spans 13 residues. The CDR3 region is CASSFGTASEQYV. The CDR3 nucleotides read TGCGCCAGCAGCTTCGGGACAGCCTCCGAGCAGTACGTC.

This clonotype was counted only a few times. The chain joins TRBV29-1 to TRBJ2-3; D perhaps matches TRBD2 (7 bases). The CDR3 runs 17 residues. V was pared by 6 bases and J by 2 bases, with 24 bases between. Per the germline V gene, CDR1 is SQVTM and CDR2 is ANQGSEA. The CDR3 loop reads CSVPDPLRGRFTDTQYF. The CDR3 nucleotides are TGCAGCGTACCCGATCCCTTGCGGGGGCGATTCACAGATACGCAGTATTTT.

The V gene is TRBV4-2, the J gene TRBJ1-2; D not certain. This CDR3 is 16 amino acids long. The V gene lost 2 bases and the J gene lost 0 bases, with 13 bases spanning the gap. The germline gives CDR1 LGHNA, CDR2 YNFKEQ. CDR3 sequence reads: CASSQHSLASNYGYTF. CDR3 sequence (DNA): TGTGCCAGCAGCCAACACAGCTTGGCCTCTAACTATGGCTACACCTTC.

V and J are TRBV12-3 or TRBV12-4 and TRBJ2-7; TRBD1 might be the D (5 bases). Trimming removed 8 bases from V and 0 bases from J, with 8 bases in between. CDR3 size: 12 residues. The CDR3, as DNA: TGTGCCAGCGCTCAGGGCTCCTACGAGCAGTACTTC. The encoded protein is CASAQGSYEQYF.

This clonotype was picked up many times. The rearrangement joins TRBV5-1 to TRBJ2-1, with D possibly being TRBD2 (6 bases). This CDR3 has 14 residues. V was shortened by 1 base and J by 9 bases, with 14 bases between the two germline ends. The V gene's germline CDR1 is SGHRS and CDR2 YFSETQ. The CDR3 loop reads CASSLSERRGEQFF. The CDR3 DNA follows: TGCGCCAGCAGCTTGTCTGAGCGGAGGGGTGAGCAGTTCTTC.

This chain uses TRBV14 with TRBJ2-7; D may be TRBD1 (6 bases). Per germline, CDR1 SGHDN and CDR2 FVKESK. This CDR3 comprises 13 residues. Trimming removed 7 bases at V and 6 bases at J, with 16 bases between. The CDR3: CASTLMTGGEQYF. Written as DNA, the CDR3 is TGTGCCAGCACCCTGATGACAGGTGGCGAGCAGTACTTC.

This clonotype has a handful of counts. J is TRBJ2-7 and V is TRBV7-9; D remains ambiguous. Germline V gene lookup returns CDR1 SEHNR and CDR2 FQNEAQ (reference sequence). The germline V and J ends were trimmed by 1 base and 7 bases, with 8 bases remaining between them. The CDR3 runs to 12 residues. In DNA form, the CDR3 reads TGTGCCAGCAGCTTAGACTTGGGAGAGCAGTACGTC. Residues: CASSLDLGEQYV.

The table lists this clonotype with a few counts. The rearrangement joins TRBV7-2 to TRBJ2-1, with 9 bases aligning to TRBD2. The CDR3 contains 16 residues. Germline V CDR1 and CDR2: SGHTA, FQGNSA. The V and J ends lost 3 bases and 2 bases, in that order; junction bases with no gene match: 5. The CDR3 loop reads CASSFRGLAAYNEQFF. The CDR3 region has the DNA TGTGCCAGCAGCTTCCGGGGACTAGCAGCCTACAATGAGCAGTTCTTC.

This clonotype was seen only a few times. The genes are TRBV5-1 and TRBJ2-5, with 9 bases identical to TRBD1. The germline V gene encodes CDR1 SGHRS and CDR2 YFSETQ. The CDR3 has 15 residues. V shed 4 bases, J shed 5 bases, and the junction held 9 bases outside the gene matches. CDR3 sequence: CASSHHNRGLETQYF. In nucleotides, the CDR3 is TGCGCCAGCAGCCACCACAACAGGGGGCTTGAGACCCAGTACTTC.

The chain links TRBV7-9 to TRBJ2-5; D might be TRBD2 (6 bases). CDR3 length: 15 residues. V was pared by 1 base and J by 7 bases, with 16 bases between. The V gene's germline CDR1 is SEHNR and CDR2 FQNEAQ (reference sequence). The CDR3 region is CASSLEVRTGGTQYF. CDR3 bases: TGTGCCAGCAGCTTAGAAGTGCGGACCGGGGGGACCCAGTACTTC.

With regard to this clonotype: Germline is not matched at one junction end, which may reflect a read error. The genes are TRBV7-9 and TRBJ1-1; the D is unclear. The CDR3 totals 11 residues. CDR1 and CDR2 from the germline V gene are SEHNR and FQNEAQ (reference sequence). CDR3 in DNA: TGTGCCATCAGCTCACAAGGTGGAGCTTTCTTT. Encoded protein: CAISSQGGAFF.

This clonotype appeared a few times. This chain links TRBV7-9 with TRBJ2-2; TRBD1 matches 9 bases. CDR1 is SEHNR and CDR2 is FQNEAQ in the germline V gene (reference sequence). After removal of 5 bases from V and 4 bases from J, the junction contained 11 bases not matched to a gene. This CDR3 contains 17 residues. DNA of the CDR3: TGTGCCAGCAGCAGAACCGGGACAGGGAAACGCACCGGGGAGCTGTTTTTT. As protein: CASSRTGTGKRTGELFF.

This clonotype has at least ten counts. This rearrangement joins TRBV5-5 to TRBJ2-3; weak D call: TRBD2 (6 bases). Germline assignment: CDR1 SGHKS and CDR2 YYEKEE (reference sequence). This CDR3 spans 15 amino acids. The V gene lost 4 bases and the J gene lost 2 bases, with 14 bases spanning the gap. The CDR3 nucleotides are TGTGCCAGCAGCATACCTCGGGGGACCACAGATACGCAGTATTTT. This gives the protein CASSIPRGTTDTQYF.

V gene TRBV5-1 combines with J gene TRBJ2-4; possible D gene TRBD2, 5 bases. The germline V and J ends were trimmed by 7 bases and 8 bases, with 16 bases remaining between them. The CDR3 runs to 13 residues. Germline CDR1 SGHRS, CDR2 YFSETQ. CDR3 DNA sequence: TGCGCCAGCGGGGAGACTATGAGTGACATTCAGTACTTC. This codes for CASGETMSDIQYF.

This clonotype was seen ten or more times. An end of the junction does not agree with germline; a read error may underlie this. V usage is TRBV5-1 and J usage is TRBJ2-2, with TRBD1 identical over 8 bases. Germline loops: CDR1 SGHRS, CDR2 YFSETQ. The CDR3 extends over 15 amino acids. The CDR3 coding sequence is TGTGCCAGCAGCTCAGGGACAGGGAACACCGGGGAGCTGTTTTTT. It is translated as CASSSGTGNTGELFF.

The chain uses TRBV20-1 and TRBJ2-5; the match to TRBD1 covers 7 bases. Germline CDR1 DFQATT, CDR2 SNEGSKA (reference sequence). V dropped 5 bases and J dropped 1; count of bases not matched to a gene: 16. CDR3 length: 17 residues. The CDR3 DNA reads TGCAGTGCTCCAAAGGGGCACAGGGGATTCCCCCAAGAGACCCAGTACTTC. As protein: CSAPKGHRGFPQETQYF.

This clonotype was found a few times. The rearrangement links TRBV4-1 to TRBJ2-5; 7 nucleotides match TRBD1. In germline, CDR1 is MGHRA, CDR2 YSYEKL. The V segment lost 4 bases and the J segment 2 bases; nucleotides outside the gene matches: 7. The CDR3 covers 15 residues. The DNA of the CDR3 is TGCGCCAGCAGCCCCAGACAGGGTGATCAAGAGACCCAGTACTTC. Amino acids: CASSPRQGDQETQYF.

This clonotype turned up a few times. The CDR3 protein is CASSHPGADYGYTF. The CDR3 DNA sequence: TGTGCCAGCAGCCATCCGGGGGCAGACTATGGCTACACCTTC. This rearrangement joins TRBV3-1 to TRBJ1-2, with a tentative D call TRBD1 (6 bases). Between the trimmed V and J ends, which lost 3 bases and 3 bases, there was a span of 11 bases. CDR1 and CDR2 from the germline V gene are LGHDT and YNNKEL (reference sequence). CDR3 length equals 14 residues.

This clonotype occurred a few times. This sequence joins TRBV7-3 and TRBJ1-1, with D possibly TRBD1 on 6 matching bases. The CDR3 length is 13 residues. V lost 7 bases and J 8 bases, leaving 17 bases between the germline ends. Looked up from germline, CDR1 is SGHTA and CDR2 is FQGTGA. As DNA, the CDR3 is TGTGCCAGCAAGGATCCGGGGGCCCGGGAAGCTTTCTTT. Translation: CASKDPGAREAFF.

In its sample, this clonotype was seen a few times. The chain is built from TRBV5-1 and TRBJ2-1, with 8 bases lining up with TRBD2. In germline, CDR1 is SGHRS, CDR2 YFSETQ. CDR3 length: 16 residues. The junction had 13 bases not matched to a gene; V was cut back by 4 bases and J by 7 bases. The chain's CDR3 is CASSLVGASGLNEQFF. As DNA, the CDR3 is TGCGCCAGCAGCCTGGTAGGGGCTAGCGGGTTAAATGAGCAGTTCTTC.